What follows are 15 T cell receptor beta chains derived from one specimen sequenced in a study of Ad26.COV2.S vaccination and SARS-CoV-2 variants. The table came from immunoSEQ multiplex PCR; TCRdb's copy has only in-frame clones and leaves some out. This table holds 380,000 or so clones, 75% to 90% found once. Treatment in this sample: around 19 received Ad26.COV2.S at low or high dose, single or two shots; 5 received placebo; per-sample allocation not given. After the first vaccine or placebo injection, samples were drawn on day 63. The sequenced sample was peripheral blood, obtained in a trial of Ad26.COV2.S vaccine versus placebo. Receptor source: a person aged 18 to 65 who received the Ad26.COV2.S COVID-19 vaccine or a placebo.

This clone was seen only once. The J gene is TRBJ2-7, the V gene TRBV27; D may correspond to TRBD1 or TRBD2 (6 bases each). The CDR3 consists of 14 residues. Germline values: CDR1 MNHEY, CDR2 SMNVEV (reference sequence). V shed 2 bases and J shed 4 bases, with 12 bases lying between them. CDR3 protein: CASSLRGGIYEQYF. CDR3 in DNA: TGTGCCAGCAGTTTAAGAGGGGGGATTTACGAGCAGTACTTC.

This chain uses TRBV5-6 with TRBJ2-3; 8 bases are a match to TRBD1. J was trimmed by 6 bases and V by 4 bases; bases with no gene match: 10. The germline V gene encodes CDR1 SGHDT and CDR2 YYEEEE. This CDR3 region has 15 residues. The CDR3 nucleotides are TGTGCCAGCAGCCACGGACAGGGATTTTCGGATACGCAGTATTTT. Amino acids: CASSHGQGFSDTQYF.

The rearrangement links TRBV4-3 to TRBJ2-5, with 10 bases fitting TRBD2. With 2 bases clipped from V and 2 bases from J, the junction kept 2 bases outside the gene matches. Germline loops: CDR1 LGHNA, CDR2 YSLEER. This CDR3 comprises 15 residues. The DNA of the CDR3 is TGCGCCAGCAGCCAATTAGCGGGGGGACAAGAGACCCAGTACTTC. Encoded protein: CASSQLAGGQETQYF.

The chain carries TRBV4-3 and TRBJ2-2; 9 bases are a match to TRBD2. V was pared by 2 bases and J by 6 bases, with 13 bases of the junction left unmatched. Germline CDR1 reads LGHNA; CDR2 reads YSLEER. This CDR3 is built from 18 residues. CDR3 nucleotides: TGCGCCAGCAGCCAAAGATCAGGCGGGAGGGACTATTCCGGGGAGCTGTTTTTT. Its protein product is CASSQRSGGRDYSGELFF.

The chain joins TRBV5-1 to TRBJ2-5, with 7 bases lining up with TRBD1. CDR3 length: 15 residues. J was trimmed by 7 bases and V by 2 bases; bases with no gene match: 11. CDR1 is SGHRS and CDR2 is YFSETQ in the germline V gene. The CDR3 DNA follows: TGCGCCAGCAGCTTAGGGACAGAGGCCCTCCCGACCCAGTACTTC. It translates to CASSLGTEALPTQYF. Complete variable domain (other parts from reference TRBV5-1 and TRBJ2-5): KAGVTQTPRYLIKTRGQQVTLSCSPISGHRSVSWYQQTPGQGLQFLFEYFSETQRNKGNFPGRFSGRQFSNSRSEMNVSTLELGDSALYLCASSLGTEALPTQYFGPGTRLLVL.

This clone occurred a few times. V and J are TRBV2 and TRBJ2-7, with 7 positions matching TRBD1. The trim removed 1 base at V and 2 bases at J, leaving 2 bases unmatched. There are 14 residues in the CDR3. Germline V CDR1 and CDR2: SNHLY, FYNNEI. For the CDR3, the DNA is TGTGCCAGCAGTGAAGGGCAGGGGGCCTACGAGCAGTACTTC. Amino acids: CASSEGQGAYEQYF.

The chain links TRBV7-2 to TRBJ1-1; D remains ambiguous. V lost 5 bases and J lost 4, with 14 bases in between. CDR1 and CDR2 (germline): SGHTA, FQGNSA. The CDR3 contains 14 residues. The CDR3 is CASSRGGEGTEAFF. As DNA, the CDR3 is TGTGCCAGCAGCCGTGGTGGAGAGGGCACTGAAGCTTTCTTT.

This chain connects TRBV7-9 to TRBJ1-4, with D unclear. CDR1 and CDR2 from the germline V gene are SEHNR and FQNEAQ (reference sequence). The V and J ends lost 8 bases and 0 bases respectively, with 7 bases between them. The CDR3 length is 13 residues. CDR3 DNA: TGTGCCAGCGGGAGGGCAACTAATGAAAAACTGTTTTTT. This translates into CASGRATNEKLFF.

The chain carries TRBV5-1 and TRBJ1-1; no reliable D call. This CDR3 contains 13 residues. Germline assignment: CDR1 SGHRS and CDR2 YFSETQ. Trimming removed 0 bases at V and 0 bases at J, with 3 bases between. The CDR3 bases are TGCGCCAGCAGCTTGGTTATGAACACTGAAGCTTTCTTT. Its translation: CASSLVMNTEAFF. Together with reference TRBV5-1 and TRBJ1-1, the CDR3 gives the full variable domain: KAGVTQTPRYLIKTRGQQVTLSCSPISGHRSVSWYQQTPGQGLQFLFEYFSETQRNKGNFPGRFSGRQFSNSRSEMNVSTLELGDSALYLCASSLVMNTEAFFGQGTRLTVV.

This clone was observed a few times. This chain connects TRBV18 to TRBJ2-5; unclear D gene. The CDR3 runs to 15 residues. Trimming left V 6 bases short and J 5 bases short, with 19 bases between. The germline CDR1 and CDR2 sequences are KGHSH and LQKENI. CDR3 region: CASSRTLQAGETQYF. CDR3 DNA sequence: TGTGCCAGCTCCCGGACCTTGCAGGCCGGGGAGACCCAGTACTTC. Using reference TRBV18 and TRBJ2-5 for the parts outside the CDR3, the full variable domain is NAGVMQNPRHLVRRRGQEARLRCSPMKGHSHVYWYRQLPEEGLKFMVYLQKENIIDESGMPKERFSAEFPKEGPSILRIQQVVRGDSAAYFCASSRTLQAGETQYFGPGTRLLVL.

The CDR3 bases are TGTGCCAGCAGTTCAGCTACAGGGGGTGGAAACACCATATATTTT. It codes for CASSSATGGGNTIYF. V gene TRBV6-6 combines with J gene TRBJ1-3, with 8 bases matching TRBD1. The CDR3 has 15 amino acids. V was pared by 4 bases and J by 3 bases, with 5 bases of the junction left unmatched. Germline CDR1 reads MNHNY; CDR2 reads SVGAGI (reference sequence).

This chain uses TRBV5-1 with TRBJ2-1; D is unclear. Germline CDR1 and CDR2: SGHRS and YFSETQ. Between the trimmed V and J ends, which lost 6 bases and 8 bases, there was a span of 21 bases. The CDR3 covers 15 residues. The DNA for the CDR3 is TGCGCCAGCACAATTTCGGCCCCGACATCCGATGAGCAGTTCTTC. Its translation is CASTISAPTSDEQFF.

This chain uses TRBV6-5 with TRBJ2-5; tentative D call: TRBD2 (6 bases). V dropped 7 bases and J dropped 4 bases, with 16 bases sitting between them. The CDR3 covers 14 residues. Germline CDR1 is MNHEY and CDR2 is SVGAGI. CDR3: CASMKGRERETQYF. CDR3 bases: TGTGCCAGCATGAAGGGCCGGGAGAGAGAGACCCAGTACTTC.

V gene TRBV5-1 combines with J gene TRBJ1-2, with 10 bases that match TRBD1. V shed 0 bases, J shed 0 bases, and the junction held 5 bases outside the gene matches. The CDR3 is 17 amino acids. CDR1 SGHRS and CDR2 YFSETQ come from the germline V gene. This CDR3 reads CASSLAGTGVANYGYTF. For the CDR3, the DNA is TGCGCCAGCAGCTTGGCCGGGACAGGGGTAGCTAACTATGGCTACACCTTC.

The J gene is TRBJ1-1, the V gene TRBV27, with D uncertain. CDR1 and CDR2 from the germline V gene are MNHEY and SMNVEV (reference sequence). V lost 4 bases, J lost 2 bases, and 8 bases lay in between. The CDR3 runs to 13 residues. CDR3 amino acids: CASSSYSNTEAFF. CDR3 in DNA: TGTGCCAGCAGTTCCTACTCCAACACTGAAGCTTTCTTT.